This T cell receptor (beta chain) came from a study of blood T cell repertoires in COVID-19. About the study: Acute and convalescent COVID-19 samples came from the United States, Italy and Spain. Sources were T cells, B-cell-depleted T cells, or PBMCs; the material itself was cDNA or gDNA.

The CDR3 totals 13 residues. Trimming cost V 1 base and J 4 bases, with 8 bases left between them. Germline V gives CDR1 SGHNT, CDR2 YYREEE (reference sequence). Per the authors' pipeline: Estimation of nucleated cell counts was performed using reference gene primer amplification. This table comes from immunoSEQ multiplex PCR, and its TCRdb copy is limited to in-frame clones, with some not included. V and J calls and clone size follow that table, whereas D and trimming were derived from the DNA. The sample shows about 170,000 clones, around 80% of them seen only once. It was during active infection that Seattle patients were enrolled and then longitudinally followed.

This sequence joins TRBV5-4 and TRBJ2-5, with D tentatively TRBD2 (5 bases). Specimen: peripheral blood. The source is an older woman with COVID-19, enrolled during active disease. The CDR3 region has the DNA TGTGCCAGCAGCTTGTTCGGGATAGAGACCCAGTACTTC. As protein: CASSLFGIETQYF.